This is a list of T cell receptor beta chains from one sample in a study of T-cell reconstitution after alpha-beta-depleted transplantation in children. TCRdb ran MiXCR on the PCR reads and lists one entry per CDR3 protein. Of 300,000 to 400,000 distinct CDR3 sequences in the sample, roughly 25% were seen once. The source was PBMCs, mostly from graft donor cells, collected 180 days after TCRalphabeta/CD19-depleted stem cell transplant. All receptors derive from a male patient under 18 who had a stem cell transplant for acute lymphoblastic leukemia, so the T cells may come from the graft donor. Both conserved end residues are trimmed from each CDR3. Some rows have no size entry. The others give once, few or many, or a class for an expanded clone.

V: TRBV4-1; size: few; CDR3: ASRKRNLDYEQY
V: TRBV20-1; size: .; CDR3: SARRLGQGYGYT
V: TRBV7-9; size: few; CDR3: ASSPINEQF
V: TRBV15; size: .; CDR3: ATSVGPQETQY
V: TRBV5-1; size: few; CDR3: ASSLRRGAYGYT
V: TRBV12-3/TRBV12-4; size: .; CDR3: ASSADGNSPLH
V: TRBV9; size: .; CDR3: ASTPGSHSGNTIY
V: TRBV4-1; size: .; CDR3: ASSLDGAGANVLT
V: TRBV7-3; size: .; CDR3: ASSPGQGYNSPLH
V: TRBV6-5; size: few; CDR3: ASSYKGSLYEQY
V: TRBV27; size: .; CDR3: ASSILRGAREQY
V: TRBV10-3; size: few; CDR3: APCGTGGISGAGYEQY
V: TRBV7-6; size: few; CDR3: ASSSRVMLIAGDNEQF
V: TRBV20-1; size: .; CDR3: SAKLVRSYEQY
V: TRBV11-2; size: few; CDR3: ASSFRDGSYGYT
V: TRBV12-3/TRBV12-4; size: .; CDR3: ASSLKRGLGYT
V: TRBV2; size: few; CDR3: ASSEARWMTKETQY
V: TRBV29-1; size: .; CDR3: SVEGTSGNLQETQY
V: TRBV24-1; size: .; CDR3: ATSDPTGVYNEQF
V: TRBV10-3; size: .; CDR3: AISESDSSPADTQY
V: TRBV7-9; size: .; CDR3: ASSFNSGRPRDTQY
V: TRBV5-1; size: .; CDR3: ASSLAASVAGELF
V: TRBV5-1; size: few; CDR3: ASSLVVLAGGTGELF
V: TRBV7-8; size: .; CDR3: ASSSRGGRGTDTQY
V: TRBV6-2/TRBV6-3; size: once; CDR3: ASSHLPGLNTGELF
V: TRBV7-9; size: few; CDR3: ASSYSLRTSGTGEQF
V: TRBV10-1; size: few; CDR3: ASSAGAGGTEAF
V: TRBV28; size: .; CDR3: ASSFLAVGSYEQY
V: TRBV20-1; size: .; CDR3: SVLPRDKGLATNEKLF
V: TRBV10-2; size: .; CDR3: ASRRHRVPANTGELF
V: TRBV5-6; size: .; CDR3: ASALPGAYEQY